Detailed here is one TCR beta chain. What it recognizes is unknown. This CDR3 has 10 amino acids. Per the germline V gene, CDR1 is SQVTM and CDR2 is ANQGSEA. The data are from a study of T cells in Graves' hyperthyroidism and ophthalmopathy. Study-level points and caveats: By a 13 V-J model, ophthalmopathy was set apart from stable hyperthyroidism.

RNA transcripts provided the source from which TCR beta CDR3 regions were amplified. The study used the HTBI primer set for a first-round RT-PCR of the TCR CDR3. MiXCR, run by TCRdb on the multiplex PCR reads, gives a single entry per CDR3 protein. The repertoire holds some 600,000 distinct CDR3 sequences, with just over 45% as singletons. Material: peripheral blood or thyroid tissue (not recorded which). This receptor was taken from a woman younger than 30 with Graves' hyperthyroidism. The J gene is TRBJ1-2, the V gene TRBV29-1; D is undetermined. Written as DNA, the CDR3 is TGCAACCCGGCGGACTATGGCTACACCTTC. This gives the protein CNPADYGYTF.